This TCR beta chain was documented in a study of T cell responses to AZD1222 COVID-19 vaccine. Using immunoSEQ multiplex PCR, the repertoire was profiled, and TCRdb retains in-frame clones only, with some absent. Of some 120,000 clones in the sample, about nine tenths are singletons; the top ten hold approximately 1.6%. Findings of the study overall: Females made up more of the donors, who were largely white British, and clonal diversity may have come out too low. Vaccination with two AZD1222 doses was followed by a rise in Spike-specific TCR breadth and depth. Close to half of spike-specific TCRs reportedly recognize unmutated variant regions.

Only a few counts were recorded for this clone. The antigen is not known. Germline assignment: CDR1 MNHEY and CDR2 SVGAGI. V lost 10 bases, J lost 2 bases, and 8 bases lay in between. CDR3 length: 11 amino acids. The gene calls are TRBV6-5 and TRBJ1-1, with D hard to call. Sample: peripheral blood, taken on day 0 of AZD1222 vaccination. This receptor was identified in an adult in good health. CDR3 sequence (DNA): TGTGCCACCATTCTCAACACTGAAGCTTTCTTT. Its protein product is CATILNTEAFF.